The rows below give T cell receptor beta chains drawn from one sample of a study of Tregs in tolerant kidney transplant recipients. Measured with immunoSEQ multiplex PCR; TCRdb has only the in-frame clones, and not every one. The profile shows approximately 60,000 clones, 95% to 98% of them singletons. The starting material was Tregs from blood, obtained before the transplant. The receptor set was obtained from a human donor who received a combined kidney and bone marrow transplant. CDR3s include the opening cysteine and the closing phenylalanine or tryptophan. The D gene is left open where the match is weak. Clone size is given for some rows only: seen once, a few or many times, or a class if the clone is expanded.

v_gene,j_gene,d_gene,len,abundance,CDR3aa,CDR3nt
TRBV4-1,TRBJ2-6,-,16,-,CASSQGPGTGANVLTF,TGCGCCAGCAGCCAAGGTCCGGGGACTGGGGCCAACGTCCTGACTTTC
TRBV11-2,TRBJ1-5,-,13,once,CASSLNPGQPQHF,TGTGCCAGCAGCTTAAATCCCGGGCAGCCCCAGCATTTT
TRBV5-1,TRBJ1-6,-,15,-,CASSLGIGREAPLHF,TGCGCCAGCAGCTTGGGAATCGGCCGGGAGGCTCCCCTCCACTTT
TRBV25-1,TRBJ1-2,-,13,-,CASSGTGYYGYTF,TGTGCCAGCAGTGGAACAGGGTACTATGGCTACACCTTC
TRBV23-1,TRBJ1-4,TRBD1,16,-,CASSQAGGTTNEKLFF,TGCGCCAGCAGTCAAGCAGGGGGGACAACTAATGAAAAACTGTTTTTT
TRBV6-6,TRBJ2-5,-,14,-,CASSTSGSQETQYF,TGTGCCAGCAGTACATCAGGGTCCCAAGAGACCCAGTACTTC
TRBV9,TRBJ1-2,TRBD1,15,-,CASSANRRTGNGYTF,TGTGCCAGCAGCGCGAACCGACGGACAGGGAATGGCTACACCTTC
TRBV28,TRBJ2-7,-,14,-,CASSEGGGLREQYF,TGTGCCAGCAGCGAGGGGGGGGGTCTTAGGGAGCAGTACTTC
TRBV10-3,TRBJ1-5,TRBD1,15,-,CAISESGTGNQPQHF,TGTGCCATCAGTGAGTCTGGGACAGGCAATCAGCCCCAGCATTTT
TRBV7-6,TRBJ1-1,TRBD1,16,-,CASSPWTGVETTEAFF,TGTGCCAGCAGCCCATGGACAGGGGTGGAAACAACTGAAGCTTTCTTT
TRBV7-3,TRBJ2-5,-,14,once,CASSLLGGLETQYF,TGTGCCAGCAGCTTATTAGGGGGATTGGAGACCCAGTACTTC
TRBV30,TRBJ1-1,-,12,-,CAWNPGGGLGFF,TGTGCCTGGAATCCAGGAGGAGGGCTAGGGTTCTTT
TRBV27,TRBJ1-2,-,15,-,CASSLSSGLTYGYTF,TGTGCCAGCAGTTTATCGAGTGGGCTCACCTATGGCTACACCTTC
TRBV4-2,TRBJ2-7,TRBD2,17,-,CASSQAHSSGSVREQYF,TGTGCCAGCAGCCAAGCGCACAGTAGCGGGAGTGTTCGCGAGCAGTACTTC
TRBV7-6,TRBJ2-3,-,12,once,CASSPTRDTQYF,TGTGCCAGCAGCCCGACTAGAGATACGCAGTATTTT
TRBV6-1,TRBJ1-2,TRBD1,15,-,CASSAIRQGYGGYTF,TGTGCCAGCAGTGCGATCCGACAGGGGTATGGTGGCTACACCTTC
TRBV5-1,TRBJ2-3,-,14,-,CASSLGYQTDTQYF,TGCGCCAGCAGCTTGGGATACCAGACAGATACGCAGTATTTT
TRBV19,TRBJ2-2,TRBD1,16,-,CASSIDGTGGNGELFF,TGTGCCAGTAGTATAGATGGCACAGGGGGAAACGGGGAGCTGTTTTTT
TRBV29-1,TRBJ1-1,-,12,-,CSVAGAGTEAFF,TGCAGCGTTGCAGGGGCTGGTACTGAAGCTTTCTTT
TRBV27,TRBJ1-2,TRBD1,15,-,CASSFWGQGGYGYTF,TGTGCCAGCAGTTTTTGGGGACAGGGTGGGTATGGCTACACCTTC
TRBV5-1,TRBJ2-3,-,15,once,CASSANWGDSDTQYF,TGCGCCAGCAGCGCTAACTGGGGAGACTCAGATACGCAGTATTTT
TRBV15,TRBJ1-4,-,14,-,CATSRRQVGEKLFF,TGTGCCACCAGCAGAAGACAGGTCGGGGAAAAACTGTTTTTT
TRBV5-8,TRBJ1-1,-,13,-,CASSLFEGTEAFF,TGTGCCAGCAGCTTGTTCGAGGGAACTGAAGCTTTCTTT
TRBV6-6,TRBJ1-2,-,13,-,CASSYGRGYGYTF,TGTGCCAGCAGTTACGGTCGAGGGTATGGCTACACCTTC
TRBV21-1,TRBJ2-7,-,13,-,CASSARQGGEQYF,TGTGCCAGCAGCGCCCGACAGGGAGGTGAGCAGTACTTC
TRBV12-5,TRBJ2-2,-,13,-,CASGLGQSGELFF,TGTGCTAGTGGTTTGGGACAGTCGGGGGAGCTGTTTTTT
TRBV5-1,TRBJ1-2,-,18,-,CASSFSYDRPTLQGGYTF,TGCGCCAGCAGCTTCTCTTATGACAGGCCCACCCTACAGGGCGGCTACACCTTC